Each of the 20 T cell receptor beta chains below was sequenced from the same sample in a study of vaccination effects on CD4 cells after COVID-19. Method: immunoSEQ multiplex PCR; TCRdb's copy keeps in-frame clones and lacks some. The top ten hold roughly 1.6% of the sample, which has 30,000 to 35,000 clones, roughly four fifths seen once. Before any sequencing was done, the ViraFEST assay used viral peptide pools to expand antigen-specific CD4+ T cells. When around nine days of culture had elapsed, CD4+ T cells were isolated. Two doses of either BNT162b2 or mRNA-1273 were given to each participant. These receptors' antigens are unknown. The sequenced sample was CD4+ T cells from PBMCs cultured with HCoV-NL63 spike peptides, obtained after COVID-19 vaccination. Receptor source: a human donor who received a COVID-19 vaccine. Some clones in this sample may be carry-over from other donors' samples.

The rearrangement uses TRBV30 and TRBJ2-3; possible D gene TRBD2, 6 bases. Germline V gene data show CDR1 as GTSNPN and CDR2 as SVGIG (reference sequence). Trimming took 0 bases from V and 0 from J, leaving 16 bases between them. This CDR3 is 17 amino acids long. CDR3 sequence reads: CAWSVDWDWLSTDTQYF. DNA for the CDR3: TGTGCCTGGAGTGTTGATTGGGACTGGCTAAGCACAGATACGCAGTATTTT.

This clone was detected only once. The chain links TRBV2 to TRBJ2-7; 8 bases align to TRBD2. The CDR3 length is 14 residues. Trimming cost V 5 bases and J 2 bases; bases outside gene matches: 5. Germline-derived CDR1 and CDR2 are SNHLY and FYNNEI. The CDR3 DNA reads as TGTGCCAGCAGTAGTAGCGGGGAGGCCTACGAGCAGTACGTC. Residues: CASSSSGEAYEQYV.

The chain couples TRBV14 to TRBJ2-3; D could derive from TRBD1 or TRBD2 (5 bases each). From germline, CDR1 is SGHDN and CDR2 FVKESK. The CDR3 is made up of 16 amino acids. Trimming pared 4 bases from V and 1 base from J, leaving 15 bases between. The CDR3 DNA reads TGTGCCAGCAGCCCAGGGACCTTGACCCGCACAGATACGCAGTATTTT. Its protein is CASSPGTLTRTDTQYF.

The DNA for the CDR3 is TGTGCCAGCAGTTACGGCCGGATGAATCAGCCCCAGCATTTT. This codes for CASSYGRMNQPQHF. The chain links TRBV6-5 to TRBJ1-5, with D unclear. This CDR3 is 14 amino acids long. The germline V gene has CDR1 MNHEY and CDR2 SVGAGI. Trimming took 2 bases from V and 4 from J, leaving 9 bases between them.

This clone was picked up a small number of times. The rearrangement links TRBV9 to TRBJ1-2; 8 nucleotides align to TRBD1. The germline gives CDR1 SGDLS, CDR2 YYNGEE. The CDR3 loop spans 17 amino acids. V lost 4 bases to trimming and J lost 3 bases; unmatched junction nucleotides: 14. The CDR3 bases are TGTGCCAGCAGCTCCCCGGACAGGGAGGTGGAGGACTATGGCTACACCTTC. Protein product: CASSSPDREVEDYGYTF.

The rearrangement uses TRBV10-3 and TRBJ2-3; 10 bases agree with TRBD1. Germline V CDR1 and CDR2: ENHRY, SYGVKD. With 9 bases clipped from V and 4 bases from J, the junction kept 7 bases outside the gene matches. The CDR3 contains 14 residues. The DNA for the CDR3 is TGTGCCATAGGGACAGGGGATTTTTCAGATACGCAGTATTTT. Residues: CAIGTGDFSDTQYF.

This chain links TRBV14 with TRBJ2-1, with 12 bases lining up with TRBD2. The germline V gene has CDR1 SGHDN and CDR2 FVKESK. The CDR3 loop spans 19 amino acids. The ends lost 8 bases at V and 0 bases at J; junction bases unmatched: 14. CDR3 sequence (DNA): TGTGCCAGCCGCGCAACCGGGACTAGCGGGTTAAGCTCCTACAATGAGCAGTTCTTC. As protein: CASRATGTSGLSSYNEQFF.

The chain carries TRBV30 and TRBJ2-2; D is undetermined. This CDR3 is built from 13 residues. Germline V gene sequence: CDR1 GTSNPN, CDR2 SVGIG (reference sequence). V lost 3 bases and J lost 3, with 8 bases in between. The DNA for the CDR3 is TGTGCCTGGAGGGACCGATACACCGGGGAGCTGTTTTTT. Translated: CAWRDRYTGELFF.

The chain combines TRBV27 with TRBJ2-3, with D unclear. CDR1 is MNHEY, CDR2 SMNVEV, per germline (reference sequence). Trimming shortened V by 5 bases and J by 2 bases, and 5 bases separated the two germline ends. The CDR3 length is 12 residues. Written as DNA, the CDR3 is TGTGCCAGCAGTCCGACCACAGATACGCAGTATTTT. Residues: CASSPTTDTQYF.

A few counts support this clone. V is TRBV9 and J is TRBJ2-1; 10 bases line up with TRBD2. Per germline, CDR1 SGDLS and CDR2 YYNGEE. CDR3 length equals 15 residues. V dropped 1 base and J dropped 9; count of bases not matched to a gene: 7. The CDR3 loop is CASSVFSGGSSEQFF. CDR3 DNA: TGTGCCAGCAGCGTATTTAGCGGGGGGTCCTCTGAGCAGTTCTTC.

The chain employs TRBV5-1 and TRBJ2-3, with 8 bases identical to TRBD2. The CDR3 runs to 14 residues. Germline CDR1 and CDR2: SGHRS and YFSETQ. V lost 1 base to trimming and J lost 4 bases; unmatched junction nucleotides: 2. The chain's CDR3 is CASSLILAADTQYF. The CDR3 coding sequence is TGCGCCAGCAGCTTGATACTAGCGGCAGATACGCAGTATTTT.

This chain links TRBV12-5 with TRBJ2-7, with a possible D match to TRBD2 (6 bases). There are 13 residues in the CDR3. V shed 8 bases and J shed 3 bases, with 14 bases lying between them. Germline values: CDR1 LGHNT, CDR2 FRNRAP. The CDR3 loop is CASKVGTHYEQYV. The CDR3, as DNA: TGTGCTAGTAAAGTCGGGACTCACTACGAGCAGTACGTC.

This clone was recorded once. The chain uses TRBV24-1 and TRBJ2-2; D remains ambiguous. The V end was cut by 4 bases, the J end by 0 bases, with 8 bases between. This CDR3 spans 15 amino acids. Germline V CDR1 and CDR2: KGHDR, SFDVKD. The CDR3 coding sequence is TGTGCCACCAGTGACCCCACACCGAACACCGGGGAGCTGTTTTTT. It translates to CATSDPTPNTGELFF.

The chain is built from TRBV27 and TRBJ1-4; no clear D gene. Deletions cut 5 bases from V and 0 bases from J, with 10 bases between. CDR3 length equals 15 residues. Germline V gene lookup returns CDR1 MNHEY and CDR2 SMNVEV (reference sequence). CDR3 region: CASSLLSATNEKLFF. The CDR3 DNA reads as TGTGCCAGCAGTCTCTTGAGTGCAACTAATGAAAAACTGTTTTTT.

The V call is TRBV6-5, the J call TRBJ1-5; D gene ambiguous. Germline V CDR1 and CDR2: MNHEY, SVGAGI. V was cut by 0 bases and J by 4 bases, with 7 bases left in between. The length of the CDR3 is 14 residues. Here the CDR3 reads CASSYSAGNQPQHF. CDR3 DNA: TGTGCCAGCAGTTACTCCGCGGGTAATCAGCCCCAGCATTTT.

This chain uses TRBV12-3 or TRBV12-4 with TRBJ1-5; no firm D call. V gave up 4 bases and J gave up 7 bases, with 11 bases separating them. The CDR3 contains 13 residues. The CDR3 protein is CASSSFNAQPQHF. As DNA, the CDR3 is TGTGCCAGCAGTTCTTTTAACGCACAGCCCCAGCATTTT.

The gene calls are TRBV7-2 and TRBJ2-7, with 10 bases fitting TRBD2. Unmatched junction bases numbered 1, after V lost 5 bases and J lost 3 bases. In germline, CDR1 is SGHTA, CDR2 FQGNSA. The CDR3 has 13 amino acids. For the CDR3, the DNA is TGTGCCAGCAGCCCTAGCGGGGGCTACGAGCAGTACGTC. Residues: CASSPSGGYEQYV.

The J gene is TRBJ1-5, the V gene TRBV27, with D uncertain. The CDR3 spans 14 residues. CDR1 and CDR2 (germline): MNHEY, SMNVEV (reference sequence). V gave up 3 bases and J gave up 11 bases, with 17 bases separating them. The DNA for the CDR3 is TGTGCCAGCAGTTTCTCCGCGACGGGATGGGCCCAGCATTTT. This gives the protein CASSFSATGWAQHF.

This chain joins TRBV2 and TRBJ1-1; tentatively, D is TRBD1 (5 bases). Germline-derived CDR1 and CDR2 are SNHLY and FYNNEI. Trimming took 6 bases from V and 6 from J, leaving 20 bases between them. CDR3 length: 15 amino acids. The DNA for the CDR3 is TGTGCCAGCAGGCCCGTCGGCTTCCGGGGGGCTGAAGCTTTCTTT. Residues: CASRPVGFRGAEAFF.

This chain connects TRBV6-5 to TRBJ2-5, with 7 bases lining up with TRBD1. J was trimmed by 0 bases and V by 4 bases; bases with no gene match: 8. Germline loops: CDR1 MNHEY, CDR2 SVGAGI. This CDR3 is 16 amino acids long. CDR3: CASSLRPGQYQETQYF. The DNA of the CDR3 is TGTGCCAGCAGTTTAAGACCGGGACAGTACCAAGAGACCCAGTACTTC.